The 22 T cell receptor beta chains below come from one sample, sequenced in a study of blood T cell repertoires in COVID-19. Profiled with immunoSEQ multiplex PCR; TCRdb holds only in-frame clones, not every one. The sample holds over 300,000 clones, roughly 90% seen once. The sample taken for sequencing was peripheral blood. These receptor sequences come from a man aged 35 to 55 with acute or convalescent COVID-19.

V is TRBV19 and J is TRBJ1-2; 9 nucleotides match TRBD1. V was pared by 1 base and J by 8 bases, with 8 bases of the junction left unmatched. The CDR3 extends over 15 amino acids. The germline V gene has CDR1 LNHDA and CDR2 SQIVND (reference sequence). The CDR3 DNA sequence: TGTGCCAGTAGTATAGTTTCGGGACAGGGATCCGGCTACACCTTC. Protein: CASSIVSGQGSGYTF.

This chain uses TRBV6-4 with TRBJ2-7; 7 bases are a match to TRBD2. V lost 3 bases and J lost 3; bases outside the gene matches: 11. The length of the CDR3 is 16 residues. Per the germline V gene, CDR1 is MRHNA and CDR2 is SNTAGT. The DNA for the CDR3 is TGTGCCAGCAGTGATTTACCCGGGGAGGGTTGCTACGAGCAGTACTTC. Protein product: CASSDLPGEGCYEQYF.

The chain employs TRBV4-1 and TRBJ2-3; D is perhaps TRBD2 (5 bases). The CDR3 contains 15 residues. Deletions cut 1 base from V and 3 bases from J, with 11 bases between. CDR1 and CDR2 (germline): MGHRA, YSYEKL. As DNA, the CDR3 is TGCGCCAGCAGCCAAGGGACGGGGTCTACAGATACGCAGTATTTT. It encodes CASSQGTGSTDTQYF.

This clone came up once. The V call is TRBV15, the J call TRBJ1-4, with a weak D call TRBD1 (5 bases). The germline V gene has CDR1 LNHNV and CDR2 YYDKDF (reference sequence). CDR3 length: 17 residues. V was shortened by 0 bases and J by 8 bases, with 19 bases between the two germline ends. The CDR3 loop reads CATSRDLDSSGVEKLFF. DNA of the CDR3: TGTGCCACCAGCAGAGATCTGGACTCCTCGGGGGTGGAAAAACTGTTTTTT. The whole variable domain, filled in from reference TRBV15 and TRBJ1-4, reads DAMVIQNPRYQVTQFGKPVTLSCSQTLNHNVMYWYQQKSSQAPKLLFHYYDKDFNNEADTPDNFQSRRPNTSFCFLDIRSPGLGDTAMYLCATSRDLDSSGVEKLFFGSGTQLSVL.

This clone was detected once. The chain combines TRBV7-2 with TRBJ2-1; 8 bases align to TRBD2. The CDR3 consists of 19 residues. In germline, CDR1 is SGHTA, CDR2 FQGNSA. J was trimmed by 5 bases and V by 5 bases; bases with no gene match: 20. CDR3 nucleotides: TGTGCCAGCAGCCCACGCCCGGGACTAGTAATTGGGGGGAACAATGAGCAGTTCTTC. Translating it yields CASSPRPGLVIGGNNEQFF. Variable domain in full (rest from reference TRBV7-2 and TRBJ2-1): GAGVSQSPSNKVTEKGKDVELRCDPISGHTALYWYRQSLGQGLEFLIYFQGNSAPDKSGLPSDRFSAERTGGSVSTLTIQRTQQEDSAVYLCASSPRPGLVIGGNNEQFFGPGTRLTVL.

In DNA, the CDR3 is TGTGCCAGCAGCGACAGCAGCCCATCACCTAGGCAGTACTTC. Translation gives CASSDSSPSPRQYF. The rearrangement uses TRBV3-1 (or the pseudogene TRBV3-2) and TRBJ2-7, with D possibly being TRBD1 (5 bases). The ends were cut back, 5 bases at V and 9 bases at J, with 20 bases in the middle. This CDR3 is built from 14 residues. The germline CDR1 and CDR2 sequences are LGHDT and YNNKEL (reference sequence).

The genes are TRBV14 and TRBJ2-7; 8 positions match TRBD2. Germline-derived CDR1 and CDR2 are SGHDN and FVKESK. The V gene end was trimmed by 0 bases and the J gene end by 7 bases; junction bases not matched to a gene: 11. The CDR3 runs 16 residues. The CDR3: CASSQEGAIAGYEQYF. CDR3 sequence (DNA): TGTGCCAGCAGCCAAGAAGGGGCAATAGCGGGGTATGAGCAGTACTTC.

The rearrangement links TRBV18 to TRBJ1-1; D is possibly TRBD1 (5 bases). V lost 3 bases, J lost 0 bases, and 11 bases lay in between. The V gene's germline CDR1 is KGHSH and CDR2 LQKENI. The CDR3 is made up of 15 amino acids. CDR3 sequence (DNA): TGTGCCAGCTCACCGGGAGGGGTTTTGAACACTGAAGCTTTCTTT. Amino acid sequence: CASSPGGVLNTEAFF.

A word on this clone: The sample carries other DNA sequences with the same CDR3. This sequence joins TRBV9 and TRBJ2-5; 11 bases map to TRBD2. Germline CDR1 and CDR2: SGDLS and YYNGEE. V shed 3 bases and J 3 bases; nucleotides not matched to a gene: 4. The CDR3 consists of 15 residues. The CDR3 nucleotides read TGTGCCAGCAGCGCGGCGGGACTAGCGGAAGAGACCCAGTACTTC. Translation gives CASSAAGLAEETQYF.

The gene calls are TRBV12-3 or TRBV12-4 and TRBJ1-5; D remains ambiguous. Trimming cost V 8 bases and J 3 bases, with 11 bases left between them. This CDR3 is 13 amino acids long. The CDR3 coding sequence is TGTGCCAGCCGATCCAACACCAATCAGCCCCAGCATTTT. Its translation: CASRSNTNQPQHF.

The V call is TRBV18, the J call TRBJ2-3, with a weak D call TRBD1 (5 bases). Germline loops: CDR1 KGHSH, CDR2 LQKENI. The germline V and J ends were trimmed by 3 bases and 2 bases, with 15 bases remaining between them. This CDR3 is built from 16 residues. DNA for the CDR3: TGTGCCAGCTCACCTGTTTTGCAGGGCGCCACAGATACGCAGTATTTT. This codes for CASSPVLQGATDTQYF.

As for this clone: The same CDR3 can be traced to other DNA sequences in this sample. The chain links TRBV5-1 to TRBJ2-5; TRBD2 agrees at 8 bases. Germline CDR1 reads SGHRS; CDR2 reads YFSETQ. The CDR3 sequence is 15 residues long. The junction had 3 bases not matched to a gene; V was cut back by 0 bases and J by 2 bases. CDR3 nucleotide sequence: TGCGCCAGCAGCTTGGGTACTAGCGGTCAAGAGACCCAGTACTTC. Protein product: CASSLGTSGQETQYF.

The V call is TRBV29-1, the J call TRBJ1-2, with D possibly TRBD1 on 6 matching bases. This CDR3 has 13 amino acids. V lost 7 bases and J lost 3, with 15 bases in between. CDR1 is SQVTM, CDR2 ANQGSEA, per germline. CDR3 region: CSAHSTGDYGYTF. CDR3 in DNA: TGCAGCGCCCACTCGACAGGCGACTATGGCTACACCTTC.

The sample holds one count of this clone. The V and J genes are TRBV4-3 and TRBJ1-1; 7 nucleotides line up with TRBD1. Germline trimming cut 4 bases from V and 6 bases from J; bases unmatched to any gene: 11. The germline gives CDR1 LGHNA, CDR2 YSLEER. The CDR3 extends over 15 amino acids. CDR3 nucleotide sequence: TGCGCCAGCAGCCTCGAACAGGGGCTTGGCGCTGAAGCTTTCTTT. Its translation is CASSLEQGLGAEAFF.

The CDR3 DNA is TGTGCCAGCAGCCGCTCAATACAGGGGGGGTACGAGCAGTACTTC. The encoded protein is CASSRSIQGGYEQYF. The rearrangement links TRBV7-2 to TRBJ2-7, with a possible D match to TRBD1 (8 bases). Germline V CDR1 and CDR2: SGHTA, FQGNSA. V was clipped by 5 bases and J by 4 bases, with 18 bases between them. The CDR3 totals 15 residues.

V gene TRBV19 combines with J gene TRBJ1-3, with D uncertain. The CDR3 spans 13 residues. V was clipped by 7 bases and J by 4 bases, with 11 bases between them. From germline, CDR1 is LNHDA and CDR2 SQIVND (reference sequence). CDR3 coding DNA: TGTGCCAGTAAAGCCGCTTGGGGAAACACCATATATTTT. Translating gives CASKAAWGNTIYF. Variable domain in full (rest from reference TRBV19 and TRBJ1-3): DGGITQSPKYLFRKEGQNVTLSCEQNLNHDAMYWYRQDPGQGLRLIYYSQIVNDFQKGDIAEGYSVSREKKESFPLTVTSAQKNPTAFYLCASKAAWGNTIYFGEGSWLTVV.

With respect to this clone: This same CDR3 is encoded by further DNA sequences in the sample. The CDR3 DNA reads TGTGCCAGCAGCGTAGGTGGCGGAAATTATGGCTACACCTTC. This gives the protein CASSVGGGNYGYTF. The genes are TRBV9 and TRBJ1-2; unclear D gene. The CDR3 sequence is 14 residues long. Between the trimmed V and J ends, which lost 0 bases and 5 bases, there was a span of 11 bases. In germline, CDR1 is SGDLS, CDR2 YYNGEE.

In this sample, this clone turned up a few times. The rearrangement uses TRBV4-1 and TRBJ1-1; no clear D gene. The germline V gene has CDR1 MGHRA and CDR2 YSYEKL. V was trimmed by 5 bases and J by 0 bases, leaving 7 bases between them. The CDR3 has 13 residues. DNA for the CDR3: TGCGCCAGCAGCTACGCAGTGAACACTGAAGCTTTCTTT. Its protein product is CASSYAVNTEAFF.

The chain recombines TRBV7-2 with TRBJ2-7; 9 nucleotides match TRBD2. CDR1 and CDR2 (germline): SGHTA, FQGNSA. This CDR3 is built from 17 residues. Trimming at V came to 0 bases and at J to 0 bases, leaving 6 bases not matched to a gene. Written as DNA, the CDR3 is TGTGCCAGCAGCTTAGCAGCGGGGGGAGGCGCCTCCTACGAGCAGTACTTC. Translating it yields CASSLAAGGGASYEQYF.

The chain couples TRBV28 to TRBJ2-1, with D perhaps TRBD1 (5 bases). The CDR3 consists of 17 residues. Germline-derived CDR1 and CDR2 are MDHEN and SYDVKM. The V gene lost 2 bases and the J gene lost 5 bases, with 19 bases spanning the gap. The DNA for the CDR3 is TGTGCCAGCAGTTTAGCCCTCGAAGGGGCGTTGGACAATGAGCAGTTCTTC. This gives the protein CASSLALEGALDNEQFF.

The chain carries TRBV7-9 and TRBJ2-5; 7 bases match TRBD1. Germline values: CDR1 SEHNR, CDR2 FQNEAQ (reference sequence). The V segment lost 4 bases and the J segment 11 bases; nucleotides outside the gene matches: 7. The CDR3 length is 12 residues. The CDR3: CASSSQGYQQYF. In DNA, the CDR3 is TGTGCCAGCAGCTCACAGGGGTACCAACAGTACTTC.

The V and J genes are TRBV6-5 and TRBJ1-1; D not certain. CDR1 and CDR2 (germline): MNHEY, SVGAGI. The CDR3 contains 13 residues. The V gene lost 8 bases and the J gene lost 1 base, with 11 bases spanning the gap. This chain's CDR3 is CASPGPGNTEAFF. CDR3 nucleotide sequence: TGTGCCAGCCCTGGTCCGGGGAACACTGAAGCTTTCTTT.